The 16 T cell receptor beta chains below come from one sample, sequenced in a study of cytomegalovirus exposure and HLA in healthy donors (dated by TCRdb to about 2017). The library came from the immunoSEQ multiplex PCR assay. For the multiplex PCR, a mixture combining 60 forward primers for TCR Vbeta segments and 13 reverse primers for TCR Jbeta segments was used. As stored in TCRdb, this immuneACCESS dataset retains in-frame rearrangements with V and J assigned. A fraction of the clones does not appear; measured against another copy, unresolved V genes explain less than half of the discrepancy, and the remainder lacks a known reason. The sample yields some 200,000 clones; around 80% were counted once. The ten largest clonotypes hold 15% to 19% of the sample. The sequencing input was PBMCs. The origin of the receptors is a man aged 40-55 years in good health and CMV-seronegative.

The chain couples TRBV13 to TRBJ2-3, with D possibly matching TRBD2 (7 bases). Germline V CDR1 and CDR2: PRHDT, FYEKMQ (reference sequence). The CDR3 is 15 amino acids. Between the trimmed V and J ends, which lost 0 bases and 3 bases, there was a span of 10 bases. CDR3 sequence (DNA): TGTGCCAGCAGCTTAGGGGGAGGGGGGACAGATACGCAGTATTTT. Protein product: CASSLGGGGTDTQYF.

This clone came up once. The J gene is TRBJ1-3, the V gene TRBV19; no reliable D call. Germline CDR1 and CDR2: LNHDA and SQIVND (reference sequence). V lost 1 base to trimming and J lost 0 bases, with 10 bases between them. This CDR3 spans 16 amino acids. CDR3 sequence reads: CASSIVGTNSGNTIYF. The CDR3 DNA follows: TGTGCCAGTAGTATAGTGGGCACCAACTCTGGAAACACCATATATTTT. Drawing the rest from reference TRBV19 and TRBJ1-3, the complete variable domain is DGGITQSPKYLFRKEGQNVTLSCEQNLNHDAMYWYRQDPGQGLRLIYYSQIVNDFQKGDIAEGYSVSREKKESFPLTVTSAQKNPTAFYLCASSIVGTNSGNTIYFGEGSWLTVV.

This clone was detected a few times. CDR3 region: CASSLDPGFGEKLFF. CDR3 bases: TGTGCCAGCAGCTTAGATCCAGGGTTTGGTGAAAAACTGTTTTTT. V usage is TRBV7-9 and J usage is TRBJ1-4, with D perhaps TRBD1 (5 bases). CDR1 is SEHNR and CDR2 is FQNEAQ in the germline V gene (reference sequence). Trimming shortened V by 1 base and J by 7 bases, and 13 bases separated the two germline ends. The CDR3 is 15 amino acids.

The rearrangement joins TRBV5-1 to TRBJ1-5, with 9 bases matching TRBD1. The CDR3 is made up of 15 amino acids. The germline gives CDR1 SGHRS, CDR2 YFSETQ. Trimming took 2 bases from V and 4 from J; bases not matched to a gene: 4. The CDR3 loop is CASSFGTGNNQPQHF. The CDR3 DNA sequence: TGCGCCAGCAGCTTCGGGACAGGGAATAATCAGCCCCAGCATTTT.

V usage is TRBV4-2 and J usage is TRBJ2-1, with 7 positions matching TRBD2. This CDR3 is 15 amino acids long. V lost 2 bases and J lost 7; bases outside the gene matches: 8. The germline V gene has CDR1 LGHNA and CDR2 YNFKEQ. CDR3 loop: CASSQRGGGHNEQFF. The CDR3 DNA sequence: TGTGCCAGCAGCCAACGCGGGGGTGGCCATAATGAGCAGTTCTTC.

The chain has TRBV13 and TRBJ2-7, with no clear D. This CDR3 has 12 amino acids. Germline V gives CDR1 PRHDT, CDR2 FYEKMQ (reference sequence). Trimming shortened V by 5 bases and J by 2 bases, and 7 bases separated the two germline ends. CDR3 amino acids: CASSAETYEQYF. Here the CDR3 DNA reads TGTGCCAGCAGCGCCGAGACCTACGAGCAGTACTTC. The whole variable domain, remainder taken from reference TRBV13 and TRBJ2-7, is AAGVIQSPRHLIKEKRETATLKCYPIPRHDTVYWYQQGPGQDPQFLISFYEKMQSDKGSIPDRFSAQQFSDYHSELNMSSLELGDSALYFCASSAETYEQYFGPGTRLTVT.

The rearrangement links TRBV29-1 to TRBJ1-2; D remains ambiguous. V was shortened by 6 bases and J by 4 bases, with 21 bases between the two germline ends. The germline V gene has CDR1 SQVTM and CDR2 ANQGSEA. CDR3 length equals 15 residues. The CDR3 is CSVARQPRTSYGYTF. CDR3 bases: TGCAGCGTGGCACGTCAGCCGCGGACTTCCTATGGCTACACCTTC.

The rearrangement uses TRBV6-1 and TRBJ1-1, with D perhaps TRBD1 (5 bases). In germline, CDR1 is MNHNS, CDR2 SASEGT. Trimming took 6 bases from V and 5 from J, leaving 13 bases between them. The CDR3 has 13 amino acids. CDR3 loop: CASSLRGRTEAFF. The CDR3 DNA reads as TGTGCCAGCAGCCTAAGGGGAAGGACTGAAGCTTTCTTT.

The chain joins TRBV27 to TRBJ2-7; the match to TRBD2 covers 8 bases. Germline trimming cut 4 bases from V and 3 bases from J; bases unmatched to any gene: 11. Germline CDR1 MNHEY, CDR2 SMNVEV (reference sequence). This CDR3 is built from 16 residues. Written as DNA, the CDR3 is TGTGCCAGCAGTTCCCTCGGGGTAGCGGGAAGCTACGAGCAGTACTTC. Its translation is CASSSLGVAGSYEQYF.

The V gene is TRBV5-1, the J gene TRBJ2-2, with 10 bases fitting TRBD2. Germline V gene lookup returns CDR1 SGHRS and CDR2 YFSETQ. The CDR3 has 15 residues. Germline trimming cut 3 bases from V and 3 bases from J; bases unmatched to any gene: 2. CDR3 residues: CASSWTSGHTGELFF. CDR3 coding DNA: TGCGCCAGCAGCTGGACTAGCGGCCACACCGGGGAGCTGTTTTTT.

CDR3 DNA sequence: TGTGCCAGCAGCCCAGAGGATACGGAGACCCAGTACTTC. Its protein product is CASSPEDTETQYF. The chain combines TRBV5-4 with TRBJ2-5; D gene uncertain. The CDR3 totals 13 residues. Deletions cut 4 bases from V and 5 bases from J, with 12 bases between. Germline CDR1 SGHNT, CDR2 YYREEE (reference sequence).

J is TRBJ2-7 and V is TRBV29-1; 10 nucleotides line up with TRBD2. Germline V gene sequence: CDR1 SQVTM, CDR2 ANQGSEA. The CDR3 is 15 amino acids. J was trimmed by 3 bases and V by 7 bases; bases with no gene match: 12. The CDR3 spells CSAERWASGSYEQYF. Here the CDR3 DNA reads TGCAGCGCCGAACGGTGGGCTAGCGGGAGCTACGAGCAGTACTTC.

The J gene is TRBJ2-3, the V gene TRBV6-1, with D tentatively TRBD2 (6 bases). Trimming left V 0 bases short and J 5 bases short, with 9 bases between. This CDR3 has 14 residues. Germline V CDR1 and CDR2: MNHNS, SASEGT. CDR3 in DNA: TGTGCCAGCAGTGAAGCGGGGGGACTAGATACGCAGTATTTT. Its translation: CASSEAGGLDTQYF.

The rearrangement joins TRBV27 to TRBJ1-1; D is ambiguous. The CDR3 totals 13 residues. Germline CDR1 MNHEY, CDR2 SMNVEV (reference sequence). Between the trimmed V and J ends, which lost 6 bases and 7 bases, there was a span of 15 bases. CDR3 protein: CASSPGGSVEAFF. CDR3 nucleotide sequence: TGTGCCAGCAGCCCCGGTGGGAGTGTTGAAGCTTTCTTT.

This chain connects TRBV7-9 to TRBJ1-4; a weak D match, TRBD1 (6 bases). The V gene lost 4 bases and the J gene lost 8 bases, with 20 bases spanning the gap. Germline assignment: CDR1 SEHNR and CDR2 FQNEAQ (reference sequence). CDR3 length equals 16 residues. CDR3 amino acids: CASSSPEQGGREKLFF. CDR3 in DNA: TGTGCCAGCAGCTCGCCGGAGCAAGGGGGTCGGGAAAAACTGTTTTTT.

The CDR3 sequence: CASSLSGTGVYGYTF. The CDR3 DNA reads as TGTGCCAGCAGTTTATCCGGGACAGGGGTCTATGGCTACACCTTC. The V and J genes are TRBV27 and TRBJ1-2, with 10 bases that match TRBD1. CDR3 length: 15 residues. V dropped 0 bases and J dropped 4; count of bases not matched to a gene: 2. Germline V gives CDR1 MNHEY, CDR2 SMNVEV (reference sequence).